Listed below are T cell receptor beta chains from one sample, sequenced in a study of CD8 T cells in Susac syndrome. A single record per CDR3 protein comes from TCRdb applying MiXCR to the immunoSEQ multiplex PCR reads. The sample lists around 150,000 distinct CDR3 sequences, approximately 95% occurring once. The source material was CD4+ T cells from PBMCs. The receptors originated from a human donor with multiple sclerosis. CDR3s include the opening cysteine and the closing phenylalanine or tryptophan. Fields, in order: clone size, J gene, D gene, V gene, CDR3 length, CDR3 protein, CDR3 DNA. D genes are given only for firm matches. A clone size is listed for some rows: how often the clone was seen (once, few, many), or a class if it is expanded.

size: -; J: TRBJ2-7; D: TRBD1; V: TRBV19; length: 14; CDR3: CASSPQGISYEQYF; DNA: TGTGCCAGTAGCCCACAGGGGATCTCCTACGAGCAGTACTTC
size: -; J: TRBJ1-5; D: TRBD1; V: TRBV20-1; length: 14; CDR3: CSAMGQVLNQPQHF; DNA: TGCAGTGCTATGGGACAGGTACTCAATCAGCCCCAGCATTTT
size: -; J: TRBJ2-7; D: TRBD1; V: TRBV25-1; length: 14; CDR3: CASSADRGPNEQYF; DNA: TGTGCCAGCAGTGCTGACAGGGGGCCGAACGAGCAGTACTTC
size: -; J: TRBJ1-3; D: -; V: TRBV30; length: 12; CDR3: CAWSTGVATIYF; DNA: TGTGCCTGGAGTACGGGCGTGGCCACCATATATTTT
size: once; J: TRBJ2-1; D: -; V: TRBV5-6; length: 12; CDR3: CASSLVSGDQFF; DNA: TGTGCCAGCAGCTTGGTTTCAGGGGACCAGTTCTTC
size: -; J: TRBJ1-6; D: -; V: TRBV30; length: 13; CDR3: CAWSGMGDSPLHF; DNA: TGTGCCTGGAGTGGAATGGGGGATTCACCCCTCCACTTT
size: -; J: TRBJ1-1; D: TRBD1; V: TRBV6-6; length: 14; CDR3: CASRTGQGASEAFF; DNA: TGTGCCAGCAGAACCGGACAGGGGGCCTCTGAAGCTTTCTTT
size: -; J: TRBJ2-3; D: -; V: TRBV5-1; length: 16; CDR3: CASSLRSAGEADTQYF; DNA: TGCGCCAGCAGCTTGCGCTCGGCAGGGGAGGCAGATACGCAGTATTTT
size: -; J: TRBJ2-7; D: -; V: TRBV9; length: 12; CDR3: CASSVVGDKQYF; DNA: TGTGCCAGCAGCGTAGTCGGTGACAAGCAGTACTTC
size: -; J: TRBJ1-4; D: TRBD1; V: TRBV30; length: 15; CDR3: CAWRKGQGSVEKLFF; DNA: TGTGCCTGGAGGAAAGGACAGGGAAGTGTTGAAAAACTGTTTTTT
size: -; J: TRBJ2-5; D: -; V: TRBV29-1; length: 12; CDR3: CSVRWPGETQYF; DNA: TGCAGCGTCCGGTGGCCGGGGGAGACCCAGTACTTC
size: few; J: TRBJ1-5; D: -; V: TRBV20-1; length: 13; CDR3: CSASLPQTPTQHF; DNA: TGCAGTGCTAGTCTTCCCCAAACTCCCACCCAGCATTTT
size: -; J: TRBJ2-7; D: -; V: TRBV3-1; length: 13; CDR3: CASSLNPSYEQYF; DNA: TGTGCCAGCAGCCTTAATCCCTCCTACGAGCAGTACTTC
size: -; J: TRBJ2-5; D: TRBD2; V: TRBV20-1; length: 15; CDR3: CSAGLTSGEQETQYF; DNA: TGCAGTGCTGGACTGACTAGCGGGGAACAAGAGACCCAGTACTTC
size: -; J: TRBJ2-1; D: TRBD2; V: TRBV11-1; length: 24; CDR3: CASSSPRQGRPGLAGGLGYNEQFF; DNA: TGTGCCAGCAGCTCACCGAGGCAGGGGCGACCGGGACTAGCGGGAGGATTAGGGTACAATGAGCAGTTCTTC
size: -; J: TRBJ1-5; D: -; V: TRBV29-1; length: 13; CDR3: CSVIWGVNQPQHF; DNA: TGCAGCGTTATCTGGGGAGTTAATCAGCCCCAGCATTTT
size: -; J: TRBJ2-5; D: -; V: TRBV3-1; length: 14; CDR3: CASSPSRGEETQYF; DNA: TGTGCCAGCAGCCCGTCCAGGGGTGAAGAGACCCAGTACTTC
size: -; J: TRBJ1-3; D: -; V: TRBV12-3/TRBV12-4; length: 13; CDR3: CASRNRSGNTIYF; DNA: TGTGCCAGCAGGAACCGCTCTGGAAACACCATATATTTT
size: -; J: TRBJ2-3; D: -; V: TRBV11-1; length: 14; CDR3: CASSPQRGWRTQYF; DNA: TGTGCCAGCAGCCCCCAGCGTGGGTGGAGGACGCAGTATTTT
size: -; J: TRBJ2-7; D: TRBD1; V: TRBV28; length: 12; CDR3: CASRWDRAEQYF; DNA: TGTGCCAGCAGGTGGGACAGGGCCGAGCAGTACTTC
size: -; J: TRBJ1-1; D: -; V: TRBV12-3/TRBV12-4; length: 12; CDR3: CASTNLNTEAFF; DNA: TGTGCCAGCACAAACCTCAACACTGAAGCTTTCTTT
size: -; J: TRBJ2-1; D: -; V: TRBV20-1; length: 14; CDR3: CSVAQGLLGNEQFF; DNA: TGCAGTGTCGCGCAAGGACTCCTTGGCAATGAGCAGTTCTTC
size: -; J: TRBJ1-4; D: TRBD1; V: TRBV12-3/TRBV12-4; length: 17; CDR3: CASSLARQGLWSEKLFF; DNA: TGTGCCAGCAGTTTAGCACGACAGGGGCTCTGGAGTGAAAAACTGTTTTTT
size: once; J: TRBJ1-5; D: -; V: TRBV11-2; length: 14; CDR3: CASSLGQRHQPQHF; DNA: TGTGCCAGCAGCTTAGGCCAGCGGCATCAGCCCCAGCATTTT
size: -; J: TRBJ2-2; D: -; V: TRBV7-2; length: 12; CDR3: CASRPNTGELFF; DNA: TGTGCCAGCAGACCGAACACCGGGGAGCTGTTTTTT
size: -; J: TRBJ2-2; D: -; V: TRBV29-1; length: 14; CDR3: CSVPGTMNTGELFF; DNA: TGCAGCGTTCCCGGGACCATGAACACCGGGGAGCTGTTTTTT